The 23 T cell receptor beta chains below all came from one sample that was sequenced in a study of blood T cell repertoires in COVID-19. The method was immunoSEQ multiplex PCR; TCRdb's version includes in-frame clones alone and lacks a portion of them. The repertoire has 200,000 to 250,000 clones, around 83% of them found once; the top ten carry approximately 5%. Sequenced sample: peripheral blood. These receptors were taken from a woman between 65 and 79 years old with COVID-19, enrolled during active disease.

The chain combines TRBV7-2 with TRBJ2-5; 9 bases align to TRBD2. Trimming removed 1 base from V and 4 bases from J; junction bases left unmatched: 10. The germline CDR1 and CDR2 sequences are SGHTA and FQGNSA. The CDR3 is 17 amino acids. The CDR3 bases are TGTGCCAGCAGCTTAGTGCCGGCGGGAGGGGGAGGAGAGACCCAGTACTTC. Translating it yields CASSLVPAGGGGETQYF.

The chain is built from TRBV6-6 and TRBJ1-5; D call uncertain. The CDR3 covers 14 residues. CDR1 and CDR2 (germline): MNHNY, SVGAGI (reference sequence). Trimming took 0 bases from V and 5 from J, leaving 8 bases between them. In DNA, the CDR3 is TGTGCCAGCAGTTACTCGTCCCTTTATCAGCCCCAGCATTTT. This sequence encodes CASSYSSLYQPQHF.

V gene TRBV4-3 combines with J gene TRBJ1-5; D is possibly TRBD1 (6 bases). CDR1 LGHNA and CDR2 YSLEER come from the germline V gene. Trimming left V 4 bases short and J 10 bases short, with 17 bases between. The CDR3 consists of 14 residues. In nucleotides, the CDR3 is TGCGCCAGCAGCCCAGGGGACGGCCCCTTCCCCCAGCATTTT. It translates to CASSPGDGPFPQHF.

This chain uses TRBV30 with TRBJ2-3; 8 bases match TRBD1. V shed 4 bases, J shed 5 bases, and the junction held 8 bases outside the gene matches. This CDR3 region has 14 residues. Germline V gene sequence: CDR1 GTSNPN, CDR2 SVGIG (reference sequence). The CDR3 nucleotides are TGTGCCTGGACCTTGGACAGGGTGGGAGATACGCAGTATTTT. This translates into CAWTLDRVGDTQYF.

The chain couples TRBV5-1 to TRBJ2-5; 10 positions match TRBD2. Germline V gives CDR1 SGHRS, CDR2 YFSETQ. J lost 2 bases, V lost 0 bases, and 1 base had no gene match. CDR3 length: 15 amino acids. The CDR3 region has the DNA TGCGCCAGCAGCTTGGGGACTAGCGGACAAGAGACCCAGTACTTC. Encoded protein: CASSLGTSGQETQYF.

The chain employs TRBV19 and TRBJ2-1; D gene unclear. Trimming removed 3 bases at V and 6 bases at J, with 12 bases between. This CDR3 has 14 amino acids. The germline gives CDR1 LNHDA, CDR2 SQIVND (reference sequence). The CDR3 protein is CASSMKQRTNEQFF. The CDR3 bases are TGTGCCAGTAGTATGAAGCAGCGAACCAATGAGCAGTTCTTC.

The DNA of the CDR3 is TGTGCCACCAGCACAGAGAACACTGAAGCTTTCTTT. Its translation: CATSTENTEAFF. The chain employs TRBV24-1 and TRBJ1-1; D ambiguous. The ends were cut back, 7 bases at V and 1 base at J, with 6 bases in the middle. The CDR3 consists of 12 residues. In germline, CDR1 is KGHDR, CDR2 SFDVKD.

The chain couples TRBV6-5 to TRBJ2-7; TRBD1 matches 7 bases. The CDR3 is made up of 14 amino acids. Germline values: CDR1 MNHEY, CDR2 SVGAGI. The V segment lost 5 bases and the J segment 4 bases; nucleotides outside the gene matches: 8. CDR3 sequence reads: CASSRQQGWYEQYF. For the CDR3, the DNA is TGTGCCAGCAGTAGACAACAGGGGTGGTACGAGCAGTACTTC.

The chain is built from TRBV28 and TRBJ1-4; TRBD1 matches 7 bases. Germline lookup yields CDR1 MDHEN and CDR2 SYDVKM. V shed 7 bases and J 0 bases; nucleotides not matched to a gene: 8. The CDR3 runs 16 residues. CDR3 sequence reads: CASNPTGKTTNEKLFF. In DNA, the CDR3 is TGTGCCAGCAACCCGACAGGGAAGACAACTAATGAAAAACTGTTTTTT.

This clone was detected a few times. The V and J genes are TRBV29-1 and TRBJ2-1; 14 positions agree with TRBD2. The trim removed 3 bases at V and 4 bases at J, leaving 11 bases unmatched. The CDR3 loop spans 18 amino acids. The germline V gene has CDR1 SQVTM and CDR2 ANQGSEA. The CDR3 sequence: CSVERLAGGPRIYNEQFF. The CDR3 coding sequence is TGCAGCGTTGAGCGACTAGCGGGAGGGCCCAGAATATACAATGAGCAGTTCTTC.

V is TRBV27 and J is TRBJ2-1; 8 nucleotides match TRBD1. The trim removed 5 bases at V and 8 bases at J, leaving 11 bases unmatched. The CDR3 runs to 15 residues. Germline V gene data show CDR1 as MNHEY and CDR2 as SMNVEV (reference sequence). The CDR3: CASSTRQGIRDEQFF. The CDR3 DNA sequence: TGTGCCAGCAGTACCCGACAGGGGATTAGGGATGAGCAGTTCTTC.

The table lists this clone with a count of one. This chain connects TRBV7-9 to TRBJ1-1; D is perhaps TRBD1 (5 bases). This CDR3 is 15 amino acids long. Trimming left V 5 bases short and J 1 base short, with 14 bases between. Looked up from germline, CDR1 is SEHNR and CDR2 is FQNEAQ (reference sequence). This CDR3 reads CASSPPGGTNTEAFF. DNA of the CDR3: TGTGCCAGCAGCCCCCCAGGAGGGACGAACACTGAAGCTTTCTTT.

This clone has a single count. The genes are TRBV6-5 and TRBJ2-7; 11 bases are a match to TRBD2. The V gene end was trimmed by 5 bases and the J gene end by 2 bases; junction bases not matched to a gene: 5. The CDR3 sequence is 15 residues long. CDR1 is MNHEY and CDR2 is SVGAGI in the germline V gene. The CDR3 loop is CASSKTSGATYEQYF. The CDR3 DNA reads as TGTGCCAGCAGTAAGACTAGCGGGGCCACCTACGAGCAGTACTTC.

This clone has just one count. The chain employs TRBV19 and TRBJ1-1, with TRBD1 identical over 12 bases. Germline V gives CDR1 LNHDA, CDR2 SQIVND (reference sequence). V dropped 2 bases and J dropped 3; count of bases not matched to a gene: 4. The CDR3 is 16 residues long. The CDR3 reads CASSIRGQGAYTEAFF. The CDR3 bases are TGTGCCAGTAGTATAAGGGGACAGGGGGCGTACACTGAAGCTTTCTTT. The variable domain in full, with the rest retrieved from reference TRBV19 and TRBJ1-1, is DGGITQSPKYLFRKEGQNVTLSCEQNLNHDAMYWYRQDPGQGLRLIYYSQIVNDFQKGDIAEGYSVSREKKESFPLTVTSAQKNPTAFYLCASSIRGQGAYTEAFFGQGTRLTVV.

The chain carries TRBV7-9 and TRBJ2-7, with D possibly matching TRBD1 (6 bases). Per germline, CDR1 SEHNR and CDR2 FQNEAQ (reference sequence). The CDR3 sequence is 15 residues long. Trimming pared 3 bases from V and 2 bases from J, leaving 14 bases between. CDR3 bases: TGTGCCAGCAGCTTGACAGGTCCAAATCCCTACGAGCAGTACTTC. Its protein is CASSLTGPNPYEQYF.

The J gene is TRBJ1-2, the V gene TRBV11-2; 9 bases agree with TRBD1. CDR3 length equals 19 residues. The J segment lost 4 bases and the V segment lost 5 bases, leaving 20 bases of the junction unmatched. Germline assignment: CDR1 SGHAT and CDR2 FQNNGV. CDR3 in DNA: TGTGCCAGCAGCCCACTCGGCCCCGGACAGGGGAAACGAGGCTATGGCTACACCTTC. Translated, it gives CASSPLGPGQGKRGYGYTF. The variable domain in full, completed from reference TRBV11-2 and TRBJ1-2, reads EAGVAQSPRYKIIEKRQSVAFWCNPISGHATLYWYQQILGQGPKLLIQFQNNGVVDDSQLPKDRFSAERLKGVDSTLKIQPAKLEDSAVYLCASSPLGPGQGKRGYGYTFGSGTRLTVV.

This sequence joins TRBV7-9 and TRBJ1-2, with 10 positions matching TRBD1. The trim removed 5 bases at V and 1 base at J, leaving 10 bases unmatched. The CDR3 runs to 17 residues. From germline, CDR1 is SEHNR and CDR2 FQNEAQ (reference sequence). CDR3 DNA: TGTGCCAGCAGCACATTACGGGGACAGGGGATTAACTATGGCTACACCTTC. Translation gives CASSTLRGQGINYGYTF.

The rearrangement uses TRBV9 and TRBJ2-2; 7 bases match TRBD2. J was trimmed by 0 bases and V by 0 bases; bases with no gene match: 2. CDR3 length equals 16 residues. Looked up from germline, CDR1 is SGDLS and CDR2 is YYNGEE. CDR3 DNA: TGTGCCAGCAGCGTAGTAAGCGGGACGAACACCGGGGAGCTGTTTTTT. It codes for CASSVVSGTNTGELFF. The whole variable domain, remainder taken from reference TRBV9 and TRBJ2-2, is DSGVTQTPKHLITATGQRVTLRCSPRSGDLSVYWYQQSLDQGLQFLIQYYNGEERAKGNILERFSAQQFPDLHSELNLSSLELGDSALYFCASSVVSGTNTGELFFGEGSRLTVL.

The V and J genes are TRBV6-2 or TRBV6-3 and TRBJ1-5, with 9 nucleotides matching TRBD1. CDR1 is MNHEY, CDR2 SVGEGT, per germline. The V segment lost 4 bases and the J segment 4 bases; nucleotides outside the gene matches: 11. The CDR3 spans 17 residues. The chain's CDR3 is CASSSAGTGRTNQPQHF. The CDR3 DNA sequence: TGTGCCAGCAGTTCGGCCGGGACAGGGAGGACGAATCAGCCCCAGCATTTT.

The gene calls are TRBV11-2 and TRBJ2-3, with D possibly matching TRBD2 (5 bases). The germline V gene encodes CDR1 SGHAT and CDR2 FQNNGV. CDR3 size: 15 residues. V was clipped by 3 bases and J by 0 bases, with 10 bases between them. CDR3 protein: CASSFGRTSTDTQYF. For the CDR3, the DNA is TGTGCCAGCAGCTTCGGCAGGACTAGCACAGATACGCAGTATTTT.

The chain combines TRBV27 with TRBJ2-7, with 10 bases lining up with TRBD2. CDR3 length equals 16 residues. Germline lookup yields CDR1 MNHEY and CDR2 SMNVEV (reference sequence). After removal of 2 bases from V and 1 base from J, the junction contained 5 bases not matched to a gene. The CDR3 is CASSLGPSGRSYEQYF. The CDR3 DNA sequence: TGTGCCAGCAGTTTAGGTCCTAGCGGGAGATCCTACGAGCAGTACTTC.

Written as DNA, the CDR3 is TGTGCCAGCATCTCTTCTCCTGAAGCTTTCTTT. Amino acid sequence: CASISSPEAFF. V usage is TRBV28 and J usage is TRBJ1-1; D gene ambiguous. The germline V gene encodes CDR1 MDHEN and CDR2 SYDVKM. V was clipped by 7 bases and J by 6 bases, with 9 bases between them. This CDR3 region has 11 residues.

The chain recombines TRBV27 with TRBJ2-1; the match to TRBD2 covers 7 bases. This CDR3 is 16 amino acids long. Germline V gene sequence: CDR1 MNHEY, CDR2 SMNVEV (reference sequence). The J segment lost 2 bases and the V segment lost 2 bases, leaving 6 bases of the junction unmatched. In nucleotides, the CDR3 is TGTGCCAGCAGTTTACTGGCTAGCGGCACCTACAATGAGCAGTTCTTC. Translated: CASSLLASGTYNEQFF.